Listed below are T cell receptor beta chains from one sample, sequenced in a study of blood T cell repertoires in COVID-19. Sequencing used immunoSEQ multiplex PCR; TCRdb keeps in-frame clones, though not all of them. The sample lists roughly 260,000 clones, 91% occurring once. Specimen: PBMCs or T cells enriched from blood (not recorded which). The receptors were gathered from a human donor in a cohort exposed to, infected with or recovered from COVID-19 (not recorded which). The donor label of this sample is uncertain. Each CDR3 is given with its conserved first and last residue. Fields, in order: V gene, clone size, J gene, D gene, CDR3 DNA, CDR3 protein. The D gene is left open where the match is weak. A row's size may be missing; if present it is once, few, many or a size class.

v_call: TRBV19; clone_size: -; j_call: TRBJ1-3; d_call: -; cdr3_nt: TGTGCCAGTAGTATTTCGAGTTCTGGAAACACCATATATTTT; cdr3_aa: CASSISSSGNTIYF
v_call: TRBV3-1/TRBV3-2; clone_size: -; j_call: TRBJ2-2; d_call: TRBD2; cdr3_nt: TGTGCCAGCGGCGGGGGGGCAGGCACCGGGGAGCTGTTTTTT; cdr3_aa: CASGGGAGTGELFF
v_call: TRBV11-1; clone_size: -; j_call: TRBJ1-4; d_call: -; cdr3_nt: TGTGCCAGCAGCTTAGGGTCGGTGCAGGCCAAACTGTTTTTT; cdr3_aa: CASSLGSVQAKLFF
v_call: TRBV15; clone_size: -; j_call: TRBJ2-7; d_call: -; cdr3_nt: TGTGCCACCAGCAGAGGACTGATTTTGAACTACGAGCAGTACTTC; cdr3_aa: CATSRGLILNYEQYF
v_call: TRBV5-1; clone_size: -; j_call: TRBJ2-7; d_call: TRBD1; cdr3_nt: TGCGCCAGCAGTTCCCAACTTAATTCCCGGGACAGGTACTTC; cdr3_aa: CASSSQLNSRDRYF
v_call: TRBV24-1; clone_size: -; j_call: TRBJ2-1; d_call: -; cdr3_nt: TGTGCCACCAGTGGTTCGGGACTCGGGGCTGAGCAGTTCTTC; cdr3_aa: CATSGSGLGAEQFF
v_call: TRBV2; clone_size: -; j_call: TRBJ1-1; d_call: -; cdr3_nt: TGTGCCAGAGATGAGGGAGGAAGCACTGAAGCTTTCTTT; cdr3_aa: CARDEGGSTEAFF
v_call: TRBV4-1; clone_size: -; j_call: TRBJ2-7; d_call: -; cdr3_nt: TGCGCCAGCAGCCAAGGGCCGCAGGCTCCCTACGAGCAGTACTTC; cdr3_aa: CASSQGPQAPYEQYF
v_call: TRBV18; clone_size: -; j_call: TRBJ1-1; d_call: TRBD1; cdr3_nt: TGTGCCAGCTCACCTCCAGGGGGAGGGAACACTGAAGCTTTCTTT; cdr3_aa: CASSPPGGGNTEAFF
v_call: TRBV7-2; clone_size: -; j_call: TRBJ1-4; d_call: -; cdr3_nt: TGTGCCAGCAGCTTAGGGAGAACTAATGAAAAACTGTTTTTT; cdr3_aa: CASSLGRTNEKLFF
v_call: TRBV2; clone_size: -; j_call: TRBJ1-2; d_call: TRBD1; cdr3_nt: TGTGCCAGCAGTTGGGACAGGGAGAATGGCTACACCTTC; cdr3_aa: CASSWDRENGYTF
v_call: TRBV7-2; clone_size: -; j_call: TRBJ2-3; d_call: TRBD2; cdr3_nt: TGTGCCAGCTGGGGGGGTAGCACAGATACGCAGTATTTT; cdr3_aa: CASWGGSTDTQYF
v_call: TRBV3-1/TRBV3-2; clone_size: once; j_call: TRBJ2-7; d_call: TRBD2; cdr3_nt: TGTGCCAGCAGCCCTGGAGTCATGGGACTAGAGGACTACGAGCAGTACTTC; cdr3_aa: CASSPGVMGLEDYEQYF
v_call: TRBV5-1; clone_size: -; j_call: TRBJ2-3; d_call: TRBD1; cdr3_nt: TGCGCCAGCAGGCGACAGGGGGACACAGATACGCAGTATTTT; cdr3_aa: CASRRQGDTDTQYF
v_call: TRBV18; clone_size: -; j_call: TRBJ2-7; d_call: -; cdr3_nt: TGTGCCAGCTCAGACAATTACGAGCAGTACTTC; cdr3_aa: CASSDNYEQYF
v_call: TRBV6-4; clone_size: -; j_call: TRBJ2-1; d_call: TRBD2; cdr3_nt: TGTGCCAGCAGTCCCTTTAGGGGGACTAGCGGGGGGATGTACTTAAATGAGCAGTTCTTC; cdr3_aa: CASSPFRGTSGGMYLNEQFF
v_call: TRBV7-9; clone_size: -; j_call: TRBJ2-7; d_call: -; cdr3_nt: TGTGCCAGCAGCTACGGGGGGACAGGTTTGGGTGAGCAGTACTTC; cdr3_aa: CASSYGGTGLGEQYF
v_call: TRBV9; clone_size: -; j_call: TRBJ1-1; d_call: -; cdr3_nt: TGTGCCAGCAGCTCAACTGGGCGTCTGGACACTGAAGCTTTCTTT; cdr3_aa: CASSSTGRLDTEAFF
v_call: TRBV2; clone_size: -; j_call: TRBJ1-5; d_call: -; cdr3_nt: TGTGCCAGCAGTGTCCAGGGTGCTCAGCCCCAGCATTTT; cdr3_aa: CASSVQGAQPQHF
v_call: TRBV19; clone_size: -; j_call: TRBJ2-1; d_call: TRBD2; cdr3_nt: TGTGCCAGTAGTATCGGGGGGGTACACAATGAGCAGTTCTTC; cdr3_aa: CASSIGGVHNEQFF
v_call: TRBV11-3; clone_size: -; j_call: TRBJ2-5; d_call: TRBD2; cdr3_nt: TGTGCCAGCAGCTTGGATGGGACTAGCGGGGGTCCCCAGTACTTC; cdr3_aa: CASSLDGTSGGPQYF
v_call: TRBV5-1; clone_size: -; j_call: TRBJ2-3; d_call: -; cdr3_nt: TGCGCCAGCAGCCCCAGGGGGGCGATCGCAGATACGCAGTATTTT; cdr3_aa: CASSPRGAIADTQYF
v_call: TRBV7-8; clone_size: -; j_call: TRBJ1-6; d_call: TRBD1; cdr3_nt: TGTGCCAGCAGCCCTAGACAGGGGCTTCATTCACCCCTCCACTTT; cdr3_aa: CASSPRQGLHSPLHF
v_call: TRBV15; clone_size: -; j_call: TRBJ1-6; d_call: TRBD1; cdr3_nt: TGTGCCACCAGCAGGGGACAGACTAATTCACCCCTCCACTTT; cdr3_aa: CATSRGQTNSPLHF
v_call: TRBV7-3; clone_size: -; j_call: TRBJ2-7; d_call: TRBD2; cdr3_nt: TGTGCCAGCAGCTTAACCCCGGGGCTAGCGGGGGACGAGCAGTACTTC; cdr3_aa: CASSLTPGLAGDEQYF
v_call: TRBV27; clone_size: -; j_call: TRBJ1-2; d_call: -; cdr3_nt: TGTGCCAGCAGTCCGGAGACAGGATATGGGGAAGGACTCTATGGCTACACCTTC; cdr3_aa: CASSPETGYGEGLYGYTF
v_call: TRBV9; clone_size: once; j_call: TRBJ2-1; d_call: TRBD1; cdr3_nt: TGTGCCAGCAGCGGGGGGACAGGGGCTATCTACAATGAGCAGTTCTTC; cdr3_aa: CASSGGTGAIYNEQFF
v_call: TRBV6-5; clone_size: -; j_call: TRBJ1-1; d_call: -; cdr3_nt: TGTGCCAGCAGTTACTCCCCCCGTACGGGTGAAGCTTTCTTT; cdr3_aa: CASSYSPRTGEAFF
v_call: TRBV4-2; clone_size: -; j_call: TRBJ2-7; d_call: -; cdr3_nt: TGTGCCAGCAGCCAAGCCGATGGAGTCAGGGGTCCCTACGAGCAGTACTTC; cdr3_aa: CASSQADGVRGPYEQYF
v_call: TRBV2; clone_size: -; j_call: TRBJ1-1; d_call: -; cdr3_nt: TGTGCCAGCAGTGAAGCAAACAGTGCAAGGGGTGAAGCTTTCTTT; cdr3_aa: CASSEANSARGEAFF
v_call: TRBV5-1; clone_size: -; j_call: TRBJ1-5; d_call: -; cdr3_nt: TGCGCCAGCAGCCCCAGCGCAGGGGTAGGTCAGCCCCAGCATTTT; cdr3_aa: CASSPSAGVGQPQHF
v_call: TRBV7-2; clone_size: -; j_call: TRBJ2-7; d_call: -; cdr3_nt: TGTGCCAGCAGCTTAGCGGGGGGTCCCTACGAGCAGTACTTC; cdr3_aa: CASSLAGGPYEQYF
v_call: TRBV7-2; clone_size: -; j_call: TRBJ2-5; d_call: TRBD1; cdr3_nt: TGTGCCAGCAGCCCCGGGACAGGGGTTGGAGAGACCCAGTACTTC; cdr3_aa: CASSPGTGVGETQYF
v_call: TRBV5-1; clone_size: -; j_call: TRBJ2-3; d_call: TRBD2; cdr3_nt: TGCGCCAGCAGCCTCACTAGCGGGGGGGCCGGAGATACGCAGTATTTT; cdr3_aa: CASSLTSGGAGDTQYF
v_call: TRBV14; clone_size: -; j_call: TRBJ1-1; d_call: -; cdr3_nt: TGTGCCAGCAGCCAAAAAATATCGGGGAACACTGAAGCTTTCTTT; cdr3_aa: CASSQKISGNTEAFF
v_call: TRBV5-5; clone_size: -; j_call: TRBJ1-3; d_call: -; cdr3_nt: TGTGCCAGCAGCGGAGGCTCTGGAAACACCATATATTTT; cdr3_aa: CASSGGSGNTIYF
v_call: TRBV5-8; clone_size: -; j_call: TRBJ2-1; d_call: TRBD2; cdr3_nt: TGTGCCAGCAGTCCTGGACTAGCAGATGAGCAGTTCTTC; cdr3_aa: CASSPGLADEQFF
v_call: TRBV29-1; clone_size: -; j_call: TRBJ1-2; d_call: -; cdr3_nt: TGCAGCCTCCTGGAGGGAACAGGCTACACCTTC; cdr3_aa: CSLLEGTGYTF
v_call: TRBV5-4; clone_size: -; j_call: TRBJ1-4; d_call: -; cdr3_nt: TGTGCCAGCAGCCCGGACAGAGCGGAAAAACTGTTTTTT; cdr3_aa: CASSPDRAEKLFF
v_call: TRBV7-2; clone_size: -; j_call: TRBJ1-5; d_call: TRBD1; cdr3_nt: TGTGCCAGCAGTCCTTGGACAGGGAACAATCAGCCCCAGCATTTT; cdr3_aa: CASSPWTGNNQPQHF